This T cell receptor beta chain was captured by sequencing in a study of cytomegalovirus exposure and HLA in healthy donors. This clone was seen only a few times. CDR1 is MDHEN and CDR2 is SYDVKM in the germline V gene. There are 16 residues in the CDR3. The V end was cut by 4 bases, the J end by 3 bases, with 18 bases between. The primer mix had 60 Vbeta and 13 Jbeta primers. The repertoire was sequenced with immunoSEQ multiplex PCR; TCRdb's copy has only in-frame clones and lacks some. The data show around 140,000 clones, approximately 80% seen once. The source of this sequence is a female donor in good health and CMV-seronegative. Sample: PBMCs. The chain recombines TRBV28 with TRBJ1-2; no clear D gene. CDR3 loop: CASSSPGTGLYYGYTF. CDR3 nucleotides: TGTGCCAGCAGTTCCCCCGGAACCGGGTTGTACTATGGCTACACCTTC.